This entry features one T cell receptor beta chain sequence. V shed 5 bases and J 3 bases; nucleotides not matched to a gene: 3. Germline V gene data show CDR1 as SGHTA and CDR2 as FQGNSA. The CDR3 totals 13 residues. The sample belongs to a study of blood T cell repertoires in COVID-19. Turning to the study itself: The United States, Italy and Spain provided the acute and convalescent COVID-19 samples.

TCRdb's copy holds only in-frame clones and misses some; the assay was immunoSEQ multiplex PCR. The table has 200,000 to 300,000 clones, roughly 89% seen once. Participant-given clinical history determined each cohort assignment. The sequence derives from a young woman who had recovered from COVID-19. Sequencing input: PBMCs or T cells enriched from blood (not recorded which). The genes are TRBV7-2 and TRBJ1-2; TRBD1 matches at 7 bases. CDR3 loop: CASSGGGDYGYTF. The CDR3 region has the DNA TGTGCCAGCAGCGGAGGGGGCGACTATGGCTACACCTTC.